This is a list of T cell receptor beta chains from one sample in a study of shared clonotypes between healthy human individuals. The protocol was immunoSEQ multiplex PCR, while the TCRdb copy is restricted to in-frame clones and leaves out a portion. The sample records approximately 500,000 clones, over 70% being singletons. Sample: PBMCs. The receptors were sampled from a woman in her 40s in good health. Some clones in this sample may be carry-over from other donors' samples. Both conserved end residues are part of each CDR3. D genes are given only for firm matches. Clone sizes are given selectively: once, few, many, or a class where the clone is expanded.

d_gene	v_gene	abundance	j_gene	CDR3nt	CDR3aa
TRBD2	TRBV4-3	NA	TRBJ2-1	TGCGCCAGCAGCCAAGACGCTACTAGCGGGAGGGCCAATGAGCAGTTCTTC	CASSQDATSGRANEQFF
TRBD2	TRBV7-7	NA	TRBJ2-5	TGTGCTAGCACCAGGGGGGTAGCGGGAGTTGAAGAGACCCAGTACTTC	CASTRGVAGVEETQYF
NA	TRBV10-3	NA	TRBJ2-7	TGTGCCATCAGTGAGTTTGGGTGGGAGCAGTACTTC	CAISEFGWEQYF
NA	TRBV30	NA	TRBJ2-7	TGTGCCTGGAGTGTCGGGGGGACAGGCAAATACGAGCAGTACTTC	CAWSVGGTGKYEQYF
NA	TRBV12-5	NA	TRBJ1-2	TGTGCTAGTGGTTTGGTCATCCGGGGACTCAACTATGGCTACACCTTC	CASGLVIRGLNYGYTF
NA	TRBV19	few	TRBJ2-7	TGTGCCAGTAGTACCCCGGGCCTTGCCTACGAGCAGTACTTC	CASSTPGLAYEQYF
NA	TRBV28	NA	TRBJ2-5	TGTGCCAGCAGTTCCTCCCGGGTCAAGCGGAAGCTCCAAGAGACCCAGTACTTC	CASSSSRVKRKLQETQYF
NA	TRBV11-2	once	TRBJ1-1	TGTGCCAGCAGCTTTGCACGGGGGGCGCGGGACACTGAAGCTTTCTTT	CASSFARGARDTEAFF
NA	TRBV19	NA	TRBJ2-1	TGTGCCAGTAGTAGTGGGCCCGAGCAGTTCTTC	CASSSGPEQFF
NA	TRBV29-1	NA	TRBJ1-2	TGCAGCGCTCGGAGGCAGGGGAACTATAGCTACACCTTC	CSARRQGNYSYTF
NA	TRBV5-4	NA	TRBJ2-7	TGTGCCAGCAGCGGGGGTGGGGTGGGCTACGAGCAGTACTTC	CASSGGGVGYEQYF
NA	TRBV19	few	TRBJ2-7	TGTGCCAGTAGTATAGCCCCTCCTTTTCTAGCACCCTACGAGCAGTACTTC	CASSIAPPFLAPYEQYF
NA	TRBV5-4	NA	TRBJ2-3	TGTGCCAGCAGCTTGGATAGGGATACGCAGTATTTT	CASSLDRDTQYF
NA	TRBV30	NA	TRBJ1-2	TGTGCCTGGACACAGGGTCCAGCTGGCTACACCTTC	CAWTQGPAGYTF
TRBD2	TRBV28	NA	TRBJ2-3	TGTGCCAGCAGCCCGGGACTAGCGGGAAGCACAGATACGCAGTATTTT	CASSPGLAGSTDTQYF
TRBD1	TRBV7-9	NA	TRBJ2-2	TGTGCCAGCAGTAAAGGCTACAGGGGAAAGTTAACCGGGGAGCTGTTTTTT	CASSKGYRGKLTGELFF
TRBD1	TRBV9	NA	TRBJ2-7	TGTGCCAGCAGCAGCCCCCCCAACAGGGGCTACGAGCAGTACTTC	CASSSPPNRGYEQYF
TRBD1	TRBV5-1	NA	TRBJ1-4	TGCGCCAGCAGCTTTTACAGGGGATCAAATGAAAAACTGTTTTTT	CASSFYRGSNEKLFF
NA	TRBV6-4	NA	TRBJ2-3	TGTGCCAGCAGCCCTGTGGGGGACGCAGATACGCAGTATTTT	CASSPVGDADTQYF
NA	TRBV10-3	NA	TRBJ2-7	TGTGCCATCAGTGAATTACACCACTACGAGCAGTACTTC	CAISELHHYEQYF
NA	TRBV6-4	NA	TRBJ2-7	TGTGCCACCCCCTACGAGCAGTACTTC	CATPYEQYF
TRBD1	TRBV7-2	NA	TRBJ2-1	TGTGCCAGCAGCCCCCGGCGGACAGGGGTGTCCTACAATGAGCAGTTCTTC	CASSPRRTGVSYNEQFF
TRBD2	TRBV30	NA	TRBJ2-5	TGTGACTGGAGCCCCGGGGGGGAGACCAAGTACTTC	CDWSPGGETKYF
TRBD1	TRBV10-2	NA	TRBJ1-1	TGCGCCAGCAGTGAGGGGAGGGACAGTGAAGCTTTCTTT	CASSEGRDSEAFF
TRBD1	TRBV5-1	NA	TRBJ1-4	TGCGCCAGCAGCCGGACAGGGTCTAATGAAAAACTGTTTTTT	CASSRTGSNEKLFF
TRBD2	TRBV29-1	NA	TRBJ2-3	TGCAGCGTTGAAGATGGGGGTCGGGAGGGCCCCTGGGATACGCAGTATTTT	CSVEDGGREGPWDTQYF
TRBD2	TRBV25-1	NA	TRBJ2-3	TGTGCCAGCAGCGGGGGGGGTACGCAGTATTTT	CASSGGGTQYF
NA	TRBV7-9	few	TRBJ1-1	TGTGCCAGCAGCTTAGTGCGTAGGGCAGGGGCGACTGAAGCTTTCTTT	CASSLVRRAGATEAFF